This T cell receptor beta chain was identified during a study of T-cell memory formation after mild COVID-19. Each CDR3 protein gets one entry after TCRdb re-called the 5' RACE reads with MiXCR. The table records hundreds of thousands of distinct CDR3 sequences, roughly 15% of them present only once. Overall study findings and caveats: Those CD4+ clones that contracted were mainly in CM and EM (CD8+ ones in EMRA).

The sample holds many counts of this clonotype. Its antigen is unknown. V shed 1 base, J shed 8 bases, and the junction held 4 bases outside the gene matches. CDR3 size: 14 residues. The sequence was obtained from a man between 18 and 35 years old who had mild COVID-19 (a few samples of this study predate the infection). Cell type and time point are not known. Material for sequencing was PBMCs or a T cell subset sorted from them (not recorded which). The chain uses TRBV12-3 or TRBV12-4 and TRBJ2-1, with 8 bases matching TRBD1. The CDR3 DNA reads TGTGCCAGCAGTTTAGGGGCAGGGGGCTATGAGCAGTTCTTC. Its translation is CASSLGAGGYEQFF.